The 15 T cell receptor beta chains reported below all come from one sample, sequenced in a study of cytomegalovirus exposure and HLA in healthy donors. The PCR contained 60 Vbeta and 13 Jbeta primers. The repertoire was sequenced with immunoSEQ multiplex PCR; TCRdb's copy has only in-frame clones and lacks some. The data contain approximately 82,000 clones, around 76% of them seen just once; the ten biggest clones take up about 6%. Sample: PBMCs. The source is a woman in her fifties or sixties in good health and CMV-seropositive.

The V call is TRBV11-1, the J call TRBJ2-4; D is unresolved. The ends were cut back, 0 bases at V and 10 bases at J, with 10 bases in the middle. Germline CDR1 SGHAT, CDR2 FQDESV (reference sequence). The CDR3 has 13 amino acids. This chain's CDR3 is CASSLARSDIQYF. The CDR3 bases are TGTGCCAGCAGCTTAGCCAGATCCGATATTCAGTACTTC.

CDR3 sequence reads: CASSPGQQNYGYTF. Written as DNA, the CDR3 is TGTGCCAGCAGCCCAGGGCAGCAGAACTATGGCTACACCTTC. The chain combines TRBV5-6 with TRBJ1-2, with a possible D match to TRBD1 (5 bases). From germline, CDR1 is SGHDT and CDR2 YYEEEE. Deletions cut 4 bases from V and 2 bases from J, with 12 bases between. The CDR3 is made up of 14 amino acids.

The CDR3: CASSVRRDTEAFF. CDR3 coding DNA: TGTGCCAGCAGTGTTCGGCGGGACACTGAAGCTTTCTTT. This chain joins TRBV2 and TRBJ1-1; D is unclear. Trimming pared 4 bases from V and 3 bases from J, leaving 9 bases between. CDR1 SNHLY and CDR2 FYNNEI come from the germline V gene. The CDR3 has 13 residues.

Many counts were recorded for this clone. The CDR3 here is CASSQQGDYGYTF. In nucleotides, the CDR3 is TGCGCCAGCAGCCAGCAGGGGGACTATGGCTACACCTTC. This chain joins TRBV4-1 and TRBJ1-2; 7 positions match TRBD1. Unmatched junction bases numbered 1, after V lost 3 bases and J lost 3 bases. This CDR3 is 13 amino acids long. CDR1 is MGHRA, CDR2 YSYEKL, per germline.

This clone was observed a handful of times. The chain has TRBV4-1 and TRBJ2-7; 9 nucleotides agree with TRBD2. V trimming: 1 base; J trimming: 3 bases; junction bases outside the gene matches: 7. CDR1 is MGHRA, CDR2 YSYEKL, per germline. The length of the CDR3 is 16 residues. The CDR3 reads CASSQAPAGGLYEQYF. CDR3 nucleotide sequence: TGCGCCAGCAGCCAAGCCCCAGCGGGAGGCCTCTACGAGCAGTACTTC.

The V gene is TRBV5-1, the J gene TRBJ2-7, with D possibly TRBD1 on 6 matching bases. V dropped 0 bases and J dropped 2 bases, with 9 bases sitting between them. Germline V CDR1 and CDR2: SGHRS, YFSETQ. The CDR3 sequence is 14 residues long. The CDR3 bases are TGCGCCAGCAGCTTGGACAGGGACGCCTACGAGCAGTACTTC. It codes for CASSLDRDAYEQYF.

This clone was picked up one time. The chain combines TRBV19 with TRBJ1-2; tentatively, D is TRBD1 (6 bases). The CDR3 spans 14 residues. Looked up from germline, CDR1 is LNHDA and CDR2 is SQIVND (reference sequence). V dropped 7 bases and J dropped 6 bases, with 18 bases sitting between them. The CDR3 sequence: CASTSTGIKNGYTF. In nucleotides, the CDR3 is TGTGCCAGTACATCAACAGGGATCAAGAATGGCTACACCTTC.

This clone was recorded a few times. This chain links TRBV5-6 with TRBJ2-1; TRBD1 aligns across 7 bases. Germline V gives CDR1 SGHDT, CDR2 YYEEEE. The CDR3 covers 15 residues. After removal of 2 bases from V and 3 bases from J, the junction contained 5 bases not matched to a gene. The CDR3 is CASSFTGAVYNEQFF. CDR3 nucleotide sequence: TGTGCCAGCAGCTTTACAGGGGCGGTCTACAATGAGCAGTTCTTC.

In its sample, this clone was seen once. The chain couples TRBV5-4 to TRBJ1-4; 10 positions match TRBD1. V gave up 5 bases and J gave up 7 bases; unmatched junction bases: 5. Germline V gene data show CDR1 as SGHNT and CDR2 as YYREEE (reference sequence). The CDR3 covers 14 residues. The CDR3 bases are TGTGCCAGCAGTCGCCGGGACAGGGGTGAAAAACTGTTTTTT. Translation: CASSRRDRGEKLFF.

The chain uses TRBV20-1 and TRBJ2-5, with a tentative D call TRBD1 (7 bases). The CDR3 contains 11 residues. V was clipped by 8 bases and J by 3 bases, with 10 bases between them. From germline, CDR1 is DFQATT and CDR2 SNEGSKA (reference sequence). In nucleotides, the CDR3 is TGCAGTTCCAGGGGGGAAGAGACCCAGTACTTC. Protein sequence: CSSRGEETQYF.

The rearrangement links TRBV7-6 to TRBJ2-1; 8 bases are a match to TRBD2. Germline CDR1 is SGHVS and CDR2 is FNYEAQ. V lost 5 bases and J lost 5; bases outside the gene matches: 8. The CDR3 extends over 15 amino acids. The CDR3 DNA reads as TGTGCCAGCAGCGTTAGCGGGGAGGGAAACAATGAGCAGTTCTTC. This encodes CASSVSGEGNNEQFF.

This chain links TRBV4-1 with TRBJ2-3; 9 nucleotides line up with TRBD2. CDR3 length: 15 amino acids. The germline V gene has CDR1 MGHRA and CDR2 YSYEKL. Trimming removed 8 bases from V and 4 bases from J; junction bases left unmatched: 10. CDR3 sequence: CASAPPGLAPDTQYF. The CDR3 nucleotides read TGCGCCAGCGCCCCGCCTGGACTAGCGCCAGATACGCAGTATTTT.

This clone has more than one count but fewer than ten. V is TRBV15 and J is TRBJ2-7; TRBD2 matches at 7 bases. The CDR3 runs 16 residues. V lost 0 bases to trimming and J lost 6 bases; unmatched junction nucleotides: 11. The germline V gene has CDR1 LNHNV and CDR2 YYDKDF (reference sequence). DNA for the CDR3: TGTGCCACCAGCAGAGATCCGGGAGGCCGCGTAGGCGAGCAGTACTTC. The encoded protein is CATSRDPGGRVGEQYF.

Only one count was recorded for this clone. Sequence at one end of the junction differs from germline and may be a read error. The CDR3 region is CASSPRDSSNEQFF. The CDR3 bases are TGTGCCAGCTCACCGCGGGACTCCTCCAATGAGCAGTTCTTC. This chain connects TRBV18 to TRBJ2-1; D might be TRBD2 (6 bases). This CDR3 has 14 residues. Germline CDR1 and CDR2: KGHSH and LQKENI. The full variable domain, its missing parts supplied by reference TRBV18 and TRBJ2-1, is NAGVMQNPRHLVRRRGQEARLRCSPMKGHSHVYWYRQLPEEGLKFMVYLQKENIIDESGMPKERFSAEFPKEGPSILRIQQVVRGDSAAYFCASSPRDSSNEQFFGPGTRLTVL.

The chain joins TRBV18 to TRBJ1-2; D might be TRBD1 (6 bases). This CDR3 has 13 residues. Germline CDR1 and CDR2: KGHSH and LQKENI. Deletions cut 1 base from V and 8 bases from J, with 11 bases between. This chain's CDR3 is CASSPRPGVGYTF. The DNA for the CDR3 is TGTGCCAGCTCACCACGGCCAGGGGTCGGCTACACCTTC.